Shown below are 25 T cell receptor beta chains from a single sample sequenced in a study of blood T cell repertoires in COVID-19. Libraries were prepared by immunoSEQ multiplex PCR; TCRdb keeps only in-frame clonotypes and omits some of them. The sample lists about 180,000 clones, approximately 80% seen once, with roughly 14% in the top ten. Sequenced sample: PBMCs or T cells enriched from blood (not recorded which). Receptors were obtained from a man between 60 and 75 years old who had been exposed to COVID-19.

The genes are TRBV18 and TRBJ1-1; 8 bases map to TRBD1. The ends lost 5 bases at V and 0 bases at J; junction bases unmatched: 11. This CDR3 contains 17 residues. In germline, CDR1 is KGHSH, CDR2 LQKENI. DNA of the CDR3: TGTGCCAGCTCATCGAATCAGGGGGCCACAATGAACACTGAAGCTTTCTTT. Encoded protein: CASSSNQGATMNTEAFF.

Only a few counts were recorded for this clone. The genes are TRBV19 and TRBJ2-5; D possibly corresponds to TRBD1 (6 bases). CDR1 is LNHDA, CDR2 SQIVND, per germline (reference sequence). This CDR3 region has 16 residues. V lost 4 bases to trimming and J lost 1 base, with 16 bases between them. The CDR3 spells CASSTLTGFLQETQYF. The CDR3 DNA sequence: TGTGCCAGTAGTACACTCACAGGGTTCCTCCAAGAGACCCAGTACTTC.

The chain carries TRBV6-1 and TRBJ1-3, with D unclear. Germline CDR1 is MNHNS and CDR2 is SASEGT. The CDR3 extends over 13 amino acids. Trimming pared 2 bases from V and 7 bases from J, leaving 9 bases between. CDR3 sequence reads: CASSERYRNTIYF. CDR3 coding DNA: TGTGCCAGCAGTGAACGGTACCGGAACACCATATATTTT.

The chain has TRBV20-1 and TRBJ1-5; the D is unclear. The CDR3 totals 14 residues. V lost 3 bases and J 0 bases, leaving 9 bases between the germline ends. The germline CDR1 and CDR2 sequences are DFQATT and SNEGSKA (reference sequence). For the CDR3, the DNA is TGCAGTGCTAGTTACAAAAATAGCAATCAGCCCCAGCATTTT. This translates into CSASYKNSNQPQHF.

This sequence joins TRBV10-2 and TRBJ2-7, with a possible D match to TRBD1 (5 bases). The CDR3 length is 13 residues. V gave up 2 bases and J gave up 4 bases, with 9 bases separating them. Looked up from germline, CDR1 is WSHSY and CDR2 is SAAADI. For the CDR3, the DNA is TGCGCCAGCAGTGAGAGGGGTTGGTACGAGCAGTACTTC. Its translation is CASSERGWYEQYF.

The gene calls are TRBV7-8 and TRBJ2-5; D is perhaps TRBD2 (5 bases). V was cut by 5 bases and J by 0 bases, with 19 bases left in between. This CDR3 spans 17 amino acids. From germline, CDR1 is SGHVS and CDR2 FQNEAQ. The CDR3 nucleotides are TGTGCCAGCAGCCCCAGTTTGGTGCGGGCTTACCAAGAGACCCAGTACTTC. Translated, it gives CASSPSLVRAYQETQYF.

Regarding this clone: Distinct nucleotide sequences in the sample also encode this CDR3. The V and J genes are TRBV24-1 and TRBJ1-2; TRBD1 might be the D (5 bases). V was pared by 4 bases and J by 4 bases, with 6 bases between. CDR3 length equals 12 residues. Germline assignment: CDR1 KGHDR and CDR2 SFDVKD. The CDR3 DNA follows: TGTGCCACCAGTGAGGGGGGCTATGGCTACACCTTC. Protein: CATSEGGYGYTF.

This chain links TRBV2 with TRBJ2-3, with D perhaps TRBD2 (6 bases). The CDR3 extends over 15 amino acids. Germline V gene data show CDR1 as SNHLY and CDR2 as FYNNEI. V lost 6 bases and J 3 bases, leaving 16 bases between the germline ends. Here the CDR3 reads CASRDLLASTDTQYF. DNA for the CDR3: TGTGCCAGCAGGGACCTACTAGCATCTACAGATACGCAGTATTTT.

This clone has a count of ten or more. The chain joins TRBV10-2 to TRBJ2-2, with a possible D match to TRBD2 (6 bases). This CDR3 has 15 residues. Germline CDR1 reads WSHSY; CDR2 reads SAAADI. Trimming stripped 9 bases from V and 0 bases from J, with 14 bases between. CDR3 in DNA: TGCGCCAGTAACATAGCGGTCACGAACACCGGGGAGCTGTTTTTT. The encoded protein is CASNIAVTNTGELFF.

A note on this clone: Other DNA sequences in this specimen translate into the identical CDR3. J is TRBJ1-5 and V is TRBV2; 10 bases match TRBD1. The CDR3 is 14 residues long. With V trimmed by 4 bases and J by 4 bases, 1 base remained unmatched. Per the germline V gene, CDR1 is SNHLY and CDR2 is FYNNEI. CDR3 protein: CASSGGQGNQPQHF. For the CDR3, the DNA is TGTGCCAGCAGTGGGGGACAGGGGAATCAGCCCCAGCATTTT.

CDR3 sequence reads: CASSTTSGSSDTQYF. In DNA, the CDR3 is TGCGCCAGCAGCACGACTAGCGGGAGCTCAGATACGCAGTATTTT. The chain employs TRBV5-1 and TRBJ2-3, with 12 bases matching TRBD2. In germline, CDR1 is SGHRS, CDR2 YFSETQ. Germline trimming cut 4 bases from V and 4 bases from J; bases unmatched to any gene: 4. CDR3 size: 15 residues.

CDR3 DNA: TGTGCCAGCAGCTACCCAGCGGCCCCCTACGAGCAGTACTTC. Protein: CASSYPAAPYEQYF. The V gene is TRBV7-2, the J gene TRBJ2-7, with D possibly TRBD2 on 5 matching bases. There are 14 residues in the CDR3. Germline CDR1 reads SGHTA; CDR2 reads FQGNSA. V was pared by 4 bases and J by 2 bases, with 12 bases between.

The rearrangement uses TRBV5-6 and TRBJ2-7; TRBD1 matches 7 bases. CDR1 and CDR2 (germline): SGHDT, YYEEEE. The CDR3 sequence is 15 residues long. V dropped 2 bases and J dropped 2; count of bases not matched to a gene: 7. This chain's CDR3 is CASSFKGAGPYEQYF. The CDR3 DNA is TGTGCCAGCAGCTTCAAGGGGGCAGGCCCCTACGAGCAGTACTTC.

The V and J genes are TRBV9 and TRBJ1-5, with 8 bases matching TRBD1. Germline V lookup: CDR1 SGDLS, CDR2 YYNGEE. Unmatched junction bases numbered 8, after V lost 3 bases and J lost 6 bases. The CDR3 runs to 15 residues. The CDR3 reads CASSEQGGPGQPQHF. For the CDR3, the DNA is TGTGCCAGCAGCGAACAGGGGGGGCCAGGTCAGCCCCAGCATTTT.

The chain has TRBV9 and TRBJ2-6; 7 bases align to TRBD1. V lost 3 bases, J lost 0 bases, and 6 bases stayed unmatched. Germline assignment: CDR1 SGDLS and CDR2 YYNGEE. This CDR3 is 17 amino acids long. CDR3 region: CASSEQGQPSGANVLTF. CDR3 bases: TGTGCCAGCAGCGAACAGGGACAGCCCTCTGGGGCCAACGTCCTGACTTTC.

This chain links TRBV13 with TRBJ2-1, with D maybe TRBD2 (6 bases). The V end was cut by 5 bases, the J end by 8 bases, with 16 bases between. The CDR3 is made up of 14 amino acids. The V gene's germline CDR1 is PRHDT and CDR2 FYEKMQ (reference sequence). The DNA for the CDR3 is TGTGCCAGCAGCGCACTAGCCGCGTGGGATGAGCAGTTCTTC. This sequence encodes CASSALAAWDEQFF.

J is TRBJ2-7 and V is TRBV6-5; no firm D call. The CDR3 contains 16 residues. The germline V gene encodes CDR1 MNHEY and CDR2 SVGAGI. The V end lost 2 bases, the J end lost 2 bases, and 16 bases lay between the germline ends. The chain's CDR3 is CASSYDGPTQAYEQYF. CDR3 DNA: TGTGCCAGCAGTTACGATGGGCCAACTCAAGCCTACGAGCAGTACTTC.

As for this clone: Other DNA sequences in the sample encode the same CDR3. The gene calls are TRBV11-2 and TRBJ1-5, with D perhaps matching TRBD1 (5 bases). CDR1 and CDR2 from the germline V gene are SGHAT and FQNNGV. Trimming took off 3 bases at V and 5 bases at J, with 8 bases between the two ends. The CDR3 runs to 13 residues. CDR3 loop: CASSLGGDQPQHF. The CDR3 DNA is TGTGCCAGCAGCTTGGGGGGGGATCAGCCCCAGCATTTT.

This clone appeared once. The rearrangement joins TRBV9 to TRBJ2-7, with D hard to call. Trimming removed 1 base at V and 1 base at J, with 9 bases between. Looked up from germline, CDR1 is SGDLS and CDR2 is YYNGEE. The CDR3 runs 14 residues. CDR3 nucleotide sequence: TGTGCCAGCAGCGTATCTGCCAGGTCCTACGAGCAGTACTTC. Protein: CASSVSARSYEQYF.

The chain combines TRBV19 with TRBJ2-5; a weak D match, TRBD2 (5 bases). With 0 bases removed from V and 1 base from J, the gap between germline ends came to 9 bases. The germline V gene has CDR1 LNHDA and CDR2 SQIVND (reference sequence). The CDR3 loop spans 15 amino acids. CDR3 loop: CASSIDRRAQETQYF. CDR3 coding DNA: TGTGCCAGTAGTATAGATCGGCGGGCCCAAGAGACCCAGTACTTC. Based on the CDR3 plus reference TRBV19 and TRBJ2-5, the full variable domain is DGGITQSPKYLFRKEGQNVTLSCEQNLNHDAMYWYRQDPGQGLRLIYYSQIVNDFQKGDIAEGYSVSREKKESFPLTVTSAQKNPTAFYLCASSIDRRAQETQYFGPGTRLLVL.

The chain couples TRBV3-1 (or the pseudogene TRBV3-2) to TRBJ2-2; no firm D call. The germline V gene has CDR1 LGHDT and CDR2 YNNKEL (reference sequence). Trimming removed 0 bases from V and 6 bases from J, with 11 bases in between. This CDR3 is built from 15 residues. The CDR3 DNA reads TGTGCCAGCAGCCAAGAATCGGCACGGGCCGGGGAGCTGTTTTTT. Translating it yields CASSQESARAGELFF.

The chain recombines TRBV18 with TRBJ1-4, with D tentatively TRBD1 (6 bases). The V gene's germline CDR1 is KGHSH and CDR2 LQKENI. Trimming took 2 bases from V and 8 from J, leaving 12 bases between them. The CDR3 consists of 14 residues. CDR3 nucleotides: TGTGCCAGCTCACCATCGCGGGGGCCGGAAAAACTGTTTTTT. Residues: CASSPSRGPEKLFF.

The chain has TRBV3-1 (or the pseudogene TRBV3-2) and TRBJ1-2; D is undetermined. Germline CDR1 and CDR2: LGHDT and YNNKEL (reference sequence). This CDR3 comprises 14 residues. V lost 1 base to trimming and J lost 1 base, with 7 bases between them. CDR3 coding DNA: TGTGCCAGCAGCCAAGGCAGGAATAACTATGGCTACACCTTC. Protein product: CASSQGRNNYGYTF.

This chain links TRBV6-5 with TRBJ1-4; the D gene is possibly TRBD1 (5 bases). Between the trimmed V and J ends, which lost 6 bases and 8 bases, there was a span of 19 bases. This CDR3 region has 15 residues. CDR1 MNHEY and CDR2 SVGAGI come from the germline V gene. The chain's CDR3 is CASSLIRPRGEKLFF. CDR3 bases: TGTGCCAGCAGCCTGATACGCCCAAGGGGAGAAAAACTGTTTTTT.

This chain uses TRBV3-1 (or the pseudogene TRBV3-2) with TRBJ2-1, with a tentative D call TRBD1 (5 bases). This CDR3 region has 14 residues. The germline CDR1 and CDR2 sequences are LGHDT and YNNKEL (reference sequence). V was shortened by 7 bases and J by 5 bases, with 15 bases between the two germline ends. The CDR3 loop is CASNGAGAHNEQFF. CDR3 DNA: TGTGCCAGCAATGGGGCTGGGGCCCACAATGAGCAGTTCTTC.